This record looks at one TCR beta chain sequence and its context. Its target antigen remains unknown. The record has no base qualities; no much larger clone is one base away. V loses 6 bases, J loses 4 bases, and the germline ends lie 4 bases apart. The CDR1 and CDR2 encoded by the germline V gene (reference sequence) are MNHEY and SMNVEV. The CDR3 spans 11 residues, from the cysteine through the phenylalanine. Only CDR3 DNA is held: 33 bases, read in frame from base 1. The method behind the library was the immunoSEQ multiplex PCR assay. TCRdb provides this immuneACCESS table in a form limited to in-frame rearrangements. Some clones are lacking; in checked studies, under half of them reflect an unresolved V gene, and why the rest are absent is not known. This sample gives fewer than 90,000 clones in total; approximately 84% of them show up just once. The ten most abundant clones make up 25% to 30% of the sample.

This record comes from a study of control samples from healthy donors and cancer patients (dated by TCRdb to 2018 to 2020). Sequenced sample: blood. The sequence links TRBV27 to TRBJ2-1; the D gene identity is not certain. The sequence was collected from a man in his forties or fifties in good health. The CDR3 reads CASSLYNEQFF. The nucleotides are TGTGCCAGCAGCCTATACAATGAGCAGTTCTTC.